This entry is about one TCR beta chain. This clonotype registers as medium-sized (0.01 to 0.1%) by frequency; no count is noted. It lacks a known antigen. The source of the sample is a study of human CD8 memory T cell subsets (TCRdb year 2020). About the study as a whole: The clonal relationships among stem-like (TSTEM), progenitor exhausted-like (TPEX) and effector memory CD8+ T cell subsets were assessed by comparing the TCRbeta repertoires of these subsets. TCRbeta repertoires were obtained from TSTEM, TPEX and effector memory subsets contributed by each of six donors. Broad study findings and their caveats: Normalized Shannon-Wiener diversity was similarly high in the TSTEM and TPEX subsets, while the effector memory subsets were comparatively less diverse. Sequencing was limited to TCRbeta chains, and the repertoire comparisons were based on about six donors analyzed with paired t-tests and Bonferroni correction. Based on Chao1 estimates, TSTEM subsets appeared to have greater repertoire diversity than TPEX subsets, which could potentially reflect a broader range of specificities. The stem-like TSTEM and TPEX subsets each shared clonotypes with effector memory cells, but the TSTEM and TPEX repertoires had minimal overlap with each other, suggesting distinct antigen spectra.

The cysteine opens and the phenylalanine closes a CDR3 of 14 amino acids. The DNA sequence is not available. Looking up the germline V gene (reference sequence) yields CDR1 SEHNR and CDR2 FQNEAQ. CCR7+ PD-1+ TIGIT+ early differentiated memory cells with dysfunctional, exhausted-like traits were defined as progenitor exhausted-like memory CD8+ T cells (TPEX). Density gradient separation was used to isolate peripheral blood mononuclear cells from buffy coats of healthy donors. In the study, negative magnetic separation with EasySep or MojoSort CD8+ T cell isolation kits was used to enrich total CD8+ T cells. An RNeasy Mini Kit was used to extract total RNA from duplicate vials of roughly 160,000 sorted CD8+ T cells per subset. PBMCs were used either fresh or after being cryopreserved in fetal bovine serum containing roughly 10% DMSO. Fluorescence-activated cell sorting on a FACSAria III was used to sort the CD8+ T cell subsets to purity.

The instrument was a NextSeq 550. A Human TCR Profiling Kit was used to prepare UMI-labeled 5' RACE TCRbeta libraries. The same number of PCR cycles was used to prepare all TCRbeta libraries in parallel. In the paper's pipeline: The number of functional CDR3beta clonotypes in each TCRbeta library ranged from roughly 3,000 to 20,000. MIGEC 1.2.9 handled UMI extraction and consensus assembly, with a minimum of three reads required per UMI. In-frame CDR3beta repertoires were extracted with MiXCR 3.0.3. Diversity metrics were computed in VDJtools 1.2.1 after downsampling each sample to 42,000 randomly selected UMIs. For the top 3,000 clones of each sample pair, the repertoire overlap metrics D, R and F2 were calculated in VDJtools. One entry per CDR3 protein sequence results from the TCRdb reprocessing of the reads, with DNA left out. In this record, the V and J calls reflect TCRdb's handling and not the investigators' own analysis. This sample's table has entries for around 10,000 distinct CDR3 sequences. Together, the top ten hold 20% of the sample.

In this chain, TRBV7-9 is recombined with TRBJ1-2. Sequencing was carried out using CD8+ T cells from PBMCs. This clonotype originated in a human donor in good health. This receptor carries the CDR3 CASSLVSRNYGYTF. When the CDR3 is completed using the reference TRBV7-9 and TRBJ1-2 genes on either side, the full variable domain is DTGVSQNPRHKITKRGQNVTFRCDPISEHNRLYWYRQTLGQGPEFLTYFQNEAQLEKSRLLSDRFSAERPKGSFSTLEIQRTEQGDSAMYLCASSLVSRNYGYTFGSGTRLTVV.